Sequencing of this T cell receptor (beta chain) was carried out in a study of pediatric ulcerative colitis. In the study overall: Disease was pancolitis in seven and left-sided in two, histology-confirmed.

Rectal tissue came from one to two pinch biopsies taken at colonoscopy. In germline, CDR1 is SGHVS, CDR2 FQNEAQ. V lost 1 base and J 7 bases, leaving 8 bases between the germline ends. There are 14 residues in the CDR3. Findings of the study overall: All ulcerative colitis patients, but no controls, carried a couple of rectal clonotypes. This repertoire reflects total lymphocytes rather than subpopulations like regulatory T cells.

Sequencing depth was up to 500,000 reads per sample. Assay: immunoSEQ multiplex PCR; the TCRdb copy retains only in-frame clones and omits some. The sample lists about 34,000 clones; roughly four fifths were seen once. As for this clone: Its target is not known. This CDR3 is missing its conserved last phenylalanine or tryptophan, likely due to a read error.

The specimen was gut tissue. The J gene is TRBJ1-6, the V gene TRBV7-8; D perhaps matches TRBD1 (5 bases). The receptor comes from a boy aged 10-17 years with severe ulcerative colitis. The CDR3 is CASSLGQRNSPLHL. Here the CDR3 DNA reads TGTGCCAGCAGCTTAGGACAGCGGAATTCACCCCTCCACCTT.